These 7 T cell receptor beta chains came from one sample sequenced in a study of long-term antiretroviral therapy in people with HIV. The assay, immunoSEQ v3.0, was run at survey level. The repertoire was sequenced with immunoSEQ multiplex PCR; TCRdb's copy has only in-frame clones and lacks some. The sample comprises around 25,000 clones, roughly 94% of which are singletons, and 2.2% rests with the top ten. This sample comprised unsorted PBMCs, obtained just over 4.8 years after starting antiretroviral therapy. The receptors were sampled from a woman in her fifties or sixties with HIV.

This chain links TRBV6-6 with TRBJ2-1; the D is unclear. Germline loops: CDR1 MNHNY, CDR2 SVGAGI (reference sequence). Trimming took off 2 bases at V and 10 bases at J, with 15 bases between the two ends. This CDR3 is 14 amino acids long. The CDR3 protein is CASSYTRGQTEQFF. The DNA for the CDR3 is TGTGCCAGCAGTTACACCCGTGGCCAGACCGAGCAGTTCTTC.

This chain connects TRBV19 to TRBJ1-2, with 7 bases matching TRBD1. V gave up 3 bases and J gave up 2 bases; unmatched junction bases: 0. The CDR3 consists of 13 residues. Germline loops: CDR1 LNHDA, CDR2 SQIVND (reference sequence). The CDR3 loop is CASSMDRNYGYTF. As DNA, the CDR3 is TGTGCCAGTAGTATGGACAGGAACTATGGCTACACCTTC.

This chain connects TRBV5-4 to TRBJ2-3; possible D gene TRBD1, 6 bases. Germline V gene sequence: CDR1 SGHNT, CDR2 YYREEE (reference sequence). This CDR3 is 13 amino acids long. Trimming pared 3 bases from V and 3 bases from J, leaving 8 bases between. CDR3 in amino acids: CASSSQGTDTQYF. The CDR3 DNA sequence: TGTGCCAGCAGCTCCCAGGGGACAGATACGCAGTATTTT.

The DNA for the CDR3 is TGTGCCAGCAGCCAATCGGACAGGCTGAACACTGAAGCTTTCTTT. Translating it yields CASSQSDRLNTEAFF. V and J are TRBV14 and TRBJ1-1, with 7 bases lining up with TRBD1. Germline V gene data show CDR1 as SGHDN and CDR2 as FVKESK. The CDR3 runs to 15 residues. V shed 2 bases, J shed 0 bases, and the junction held 3 bases outside the gene matches.

The CDR3 DNA sequence: TGTGCCAGCAGCTCCCAGCGCTATAGCACAGATACGCAGTATTTT. Protein: CASSSQRYSTDTQYF. V is TRBV5-4 and J is TRBJ2-3; D not resolved. Germline V CDR1 and CDR2: SGHNT, YYREEE (reference sequence). Between the trimmed V and J ends, which lost 3 bases and 0 bases, there was a span of 11 bases. There are 15 residues in the CDR3.

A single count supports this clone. This chain's CDR3 is CASSVGGQGREKLFF. CDR3 in DNA: TGTGCCAGCAGCGTAGGAGGACAGGGACGCGAAAAACTGTTTTTT. The chain combines TRBV9 with TRBJ1-4, with 8 bases fitting TRBD1. This CDR3 comprises 15 residues. V lost 0 bases to trimming and J lost 8 bases; unmatched junction nucleotides: 6. The germline V gene has CDR1 SGDLS and CDR2 YYNGEE.

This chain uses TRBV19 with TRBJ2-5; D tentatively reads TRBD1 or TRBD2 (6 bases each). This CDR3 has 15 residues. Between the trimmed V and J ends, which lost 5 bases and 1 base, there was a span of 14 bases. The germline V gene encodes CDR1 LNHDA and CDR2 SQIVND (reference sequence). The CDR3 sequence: CASSGLQGVQETQYF. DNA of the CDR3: TGTGCCAGTAGTGGACTACAGGGTGTCCAAGAGACCCAGTACTTC.